This passage covers 22 T cell receptor beta chains from one sample sequenced in a study of OX40 agonist ivuxolimab in advanced cancers. Using immunoSEQ multiplex PCR, the repertoire was profiled, and TCRdb retains in-frame clones only, with some absent. The table lists approximately 100,000 clones, approximately 90% of them singletons. Sequencing used CD4+ or CD8+ T cells sorted from blood, obtained in a trial of the OX40 agonist ivuxolimab. The receptors here all came from an adult with an advanced solid tumor such as melanoma, head and neck, liver or kidney cancer.

This clone was recorded once. CDR3 nucleotide sequence: TGTGCCAGCAGCGCGGACAGGGGGTGGAATGAGCAGTTCTTC. Protein sequence: CASSADRGWNEQFF. J is TRBJ2-1 and V is TRBV7-2; 10 bases agree with TRBD1. The length of the CDR3 is 14 residues. CDR1 is SGHTA and CDR2 is FQGNSA in the germline V gene. Germline trimming cut 5 bases from V and 7 bases from J; bases unmatched to any gene: 5.

The gene calls are TRBV28 and TRBJ2-4, with 9 bases identical to TRBD1. V dropped 0 bases and J dropped 5; count of bases not matched to a gene: 8. Germline V gene lookup returns CDR1 MDHEN and CDR2 SYDVKM. The CDR3 has 17 residues. The chain's CDR3 is CASSLWVSGQGQNIQYF. The CDR3 region has the DNA TGTGCCAGCAGTTTATGGGTTTCGGGACAGGGCCAAAACATTCAGTACTTC.

The chain carries TRBV9 and TRBJ2-5; 10 positions agree with TRBD1. Germline loops: CDR1 SGDLS, CDR2 YYNGEE. The V gene end was trimmed by 0 bases and the J gene end by 5 bases; junction bases not matched to a gene: 10. The CDR3 loop spans 17 amino acids. For the CDR3, the DNA is TGTGCCAGCAGCGTAGGCCACCGGGACAGGGGAGGGGAGACCCAGTACTTC. It yields the protein CASSVGHRDRGGETQYF. Using reference TRBV9 and TRBJ2-5 for the parts outside the CDR3, the full variable domain is DSGVTQTPKHLITATGQRVTLRCSPRSGDLSVYWYQQSLDQGLQFLIQYYNGEERAKGNILERFSAQQFPDLHSELNLSSLELGDSALYFCASSVGHRDRGGETQYFGPGTRLLVL.

This clone came up once. The chain is built from TRBV11-2 and TRBJ2-7; no clear D. Germline V gene sequence: CDR1 SGHAT, CDR2 FQNNGV. Between the trimmed V and J ends, which lost 3 bases and 3 bases, there was a span of 12 bases. This CDR3 has 14 residues. CDR3 protein: CASSFDVSVYEQYF. In DNA, the CDR3 is TGTGCCAGCAGCTTCGACGTAAGTGTCTACGAGCAGTACTTC.

V gene TRBV28 combines with J gene TRBJ2-5; TRBD2 is a possible D gene (7 bases). Germline values: CDR1 MDHEN, CDR2 SYDVKM. Trimming pared 5 bases from V and 1 base from J, leaving 14 bases between. The CDR3 has 15 amino acids. The CDR3 loop reads CASSPGGSRQETQYF. The CDR3, as DNA: TGTGCCAGCAGTCCGGGGGGCAGTCGCCAAGAGACCCAGTACTTC. Complete variable domain (other parts from reference TRBV28 and TRBJ2-5): DVKVTQSSRYLVKRTGEKVFLECVQDMDHENMFWYRQDPGLGLRLIYFSYDVKMKEKGDIPEGYSVSREKKERFSLILESASTNQTSMYLCASSPGGSRQETQYFGPGTRLLVL.

The chain combines TRBV18 with TRBJ2-7, with D possibly matching TRBD2 (5 bases). V was trimmed by 0 bases and J by 3 bases, leaving 15 bases between them. The CDR3 totals 16 residues. Germline V gene data show CDR1 as KGHSH and CDR2 as LQKENI. CDR3 loop: CASSPPGLGANYEQYF. CDR3 nucleotides: TGTGCCAGCTCACCACCCGGGCTGGGAGCAAACTACGAGCAGTACTTC.

The rearrangement joins TRBV6-5 to TRBJ2-2; D is unclear. The CDR3 covers 14 residues. The germline CDR1 and CDR2 sequences are MNHEY and SVGAGI. The V end was cut by 2 bases, the J end by 0 bases, with 4 bases between. CDR3 loop: CASSYAPNTGELFF. The DNA of the CDR3 is TGTGCCAGCAGTTACGCCCCGAACACCGGGGAGCTGTTTTTT.

The chain employs TRBV10-1 and TRBJ1-5; TRBD1 aligns across 7 bases. Germline V gene sequence: CDR1 WNHNN, CDR2 SYGVQD (reference sequence). This CDR3 has 14 amino acids. Germline trimming cut 4 bases from V and 8 bases from J; bases unmatched to any gene: 8. The CDR3: CASSASGQAEPQHF. CDR3 DNA: TGCGCCAGCAGTGCGTCAGGACAGGCCGAGCCCCAGCATTTT.

The chain employs TRBV19 and TRBJ1-2; TRBD1 might be the D (5 bases). The CDR3 runs to 12 residues. Per germline, CDR1 LNHDA and CDR2 SQIVND (reference sequence). V was clipped by 5 bases and J by 2 bases, with 6 bases between them. The CDR3 nucleotides are TGTGCCAGTAGTGGACAAAACTATGGCTACACCTTC. Protein: CASSGQNYGYTF.

This chain joins TRBV10-3 and TRBJ2-6; D gene ambiguous. The CDR3 totals 16 residues. The germline CDR1 and CDR2 sequences are ENHRY and SYGVKD. Trimming stripped 4 bases from V and 0 bases from J, with 10 bases between. The CDR3 DNA follows: TGTGCCATCAGTGGAGGTATCAGCTCTGGGGCCAACGTCCTGACTTTC. Its protein is CAISGGISSGANVLTF.

The chain is built from TRBV28 and TRBJ1-1; D is undetermined. The germline V gene has CDR1 MDHEN and CDR2 SYDVKM. Trimming cost V 6 bases and J 0 bases, with 17 bases left between them. The CDR3 extends over 16 amino acids. CDR3: CASRVERAHMNTEAFF. As DNA, the CDR3 is TGTGCCAGCAGGGTGGAACGGGCTCACATGAACACTGAAGCTTTCTTT.

With regard to this clone: At the DNA level, this CDR3 is encoded by other sequences in the same sample as well. J is TRBJ1-2 and V is TRBV19; D is perhaps TRBD1 (6 bases). Germline-derived CDR1 and CDR2 are LNHDA and SQIVND (reference sequence). Between the trimmed V and J ends, which lost 6 bases and 5 bases, there was a span of 13 bases. CDR3 length: 13 amino acids. CDR3 in amino acids: CASSPLGGYGYTF. The CDR3 bases are TGTGCCAGTAGCCCGTTAGGGGGGTATGGCTACACCTTC.

The gene calls are TRBV9 and TRBJ2-3; 9 bases align to TRBD2. J gave up 3 bases and V 5 bases, and 13 bases lay outside the gene matches. CDR1 and CDR2 from the germline V gene are SGDLS and YYNGEE. The CDR3 is made up of 17 amino acids. The CDR3 reads CASSSSTRGGATDTQYF. For the CDR3, the DNA is TGTGCCAGCAGTTCCTCCACTCGCGGGGGGGCGACAGATACGCAGTATTTT.

Worth noting for this clone: The germline gene is not matched at one end of the junction; a read error may be the cause. This rearrangement joins TRBV7-7 to TRBJ2-3; D gene unclear. Germline V gene lookup returns CDR1 SSHAT and CDR2 FNYEAQ (reference sequence). This CDR3 contains 14 residues. CDR3 DNA sequence: TGTGCTAGCAGCATCAATACCGTCACAGATACGCAGTATTTT. It yields the protein CASSINTVTDTQYF.

This rearrangement joins TRBV11-2 to TRBJ2-6; a possible D gene is TRBD1 (5 bases). CDR3 length equals 14 residues. V lost 5 bases to trimming and J lost 3 bases, with 8 bases between them. Germline V CDR1 and CDR2: SGHAT, FQNNGV. CDR3 sequence reads: CASSPGYGANVLTF. The CDR3 DNA follows: TGTGCCAGCAGCCCAGGGTATGGGGCCAACGTCCTGACTTTC.

The J gene is TRBJ1-1, the V gene TRBV29-1; 11 bases map to TRBD1. Trimming removed 6 bases from V and 6 bases from J; junction bases left unmatched: 0. The CDR3 has 11 residues. CDR1 is SQVTM and CDR2 is ANQGSEA in the germline V gene. Here the CDR3 DNA reads TGCAGCGTGGGACAGGGGGCTGAAGCTTTCTTT. It encodes CSVGQGAEAFF.

The chain combines TRBV6-1 with TRBJ1-1; D unresolved. The CDR3 consists of 14 residues. The germline V gene has CDR1 MNHNS and CDR2 SASEGT. V was cut by 4 bases and J by 4 bases, with 13 bases left in between. CDR3 protein: CASSGLGMGTEAFF. CDR3 bases: TGTGCCAGCAGTGGCCTGGGTATGGGCACTGAAGCTTTCTTT.

The chain carries TRBV30 and TRBJ1-2, with a tentative D call TRBD1 (6 bases). Germline CDR1 and CDR2: GTSNPN and SVGIG (reference sequence). CDR3 length equals 12 residues. V was shortened by 2 bases and J by 7 bases, with 11 bases between the two germline ends. The CDR3 here is CAWSPGALGYTF. The CDR3 nucleotides read TGTGCCTGGAGTCCAGGGGCGCTTGGCTACACCTTC.

The V and J genes are TRBV19 and TRBJ2-5, with TRBD1 identical over 11 bases. The junction had 3 bases not matched to a gene; V was cut back by 4 bases and J by 5 bases. The CDR3 totals 14 residues. CDR1 and CDR2 (germline): LNHDA, SQIVND (reference sequence). This chain's CDR3 is CASSRTGGVETQYF. The CDR3 DNA follows: TGTGCCAGTAGTAGGACAGGGGGCGTCGAGACCCAGTACTTC.

The rearrangement uses TRBV18 and TRBJ1-1, with 8 nucleotides matching TRBD1. V lost 6 bases and J lost 4; bases outside the gene matches: 10. The germline V gene has CDR1 KGHSH and CDR2 LQKENI. This CDR3 has 15 amino acids. CDR3 region: CASSLGQGRTTEAFF. The DNA for the CDR3 is TGTGCCAGCTCCCTCGGACAGGGCCGAACCACTGAAGCTTTCTTT.

The V gene is TRBV28, the J gene TRBJ2-7, with 8 bases aligning to TRBD1. Trimming at V came to 3 bases and at J to 2 bases, leaving 3 bases not matched to a gene. The CDR3 totals 14 residues. The germline gives CDR1 MDHEN, CDR2 SYDVKM. CDR3 amino acids: CASSLTGEPYEQYF. DNA for the CDR3: TGTGCCAGCAGTTTGACAGGGGAACCCTACGAGCAGTACTTC. Full variable domain (missing parts from reference TRBV28 and TRBJ2-7): DVKVTQSSRYLVKRTGEKVFLECVQDMDHENMFWYRQDPGLGLRLIYFSYDVKMKEKGDIPEGYSVSREKKERFSLILESASTNQTSMYLCASSLTGEPYEQYFGPGTRLTVT.

The rearrangement joins TRBV27 to TRBJ2-1; 10 bases are a match to TRBD2. CDR3 length: 16 residues. Germline V gives CDR1 MNHEY, CDR2 SMNVEV (reference sequence). With 6 bases clipped from V and 5 bases from J, the junction kept 10 bases outside the gene matches. The CDR3 DNA follows: TGTGCCAGCAGACTGGCCGGACTAGCGGCCAACAATGAGCAGTTCTTC. Its protein is CASRLAGLAANNEQFF.